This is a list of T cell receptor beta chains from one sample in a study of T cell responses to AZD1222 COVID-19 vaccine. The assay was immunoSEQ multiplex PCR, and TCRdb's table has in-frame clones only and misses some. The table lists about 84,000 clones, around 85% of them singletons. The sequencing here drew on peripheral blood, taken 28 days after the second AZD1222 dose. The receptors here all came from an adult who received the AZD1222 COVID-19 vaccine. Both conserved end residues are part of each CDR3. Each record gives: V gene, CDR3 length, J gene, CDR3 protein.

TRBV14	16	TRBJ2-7	CASSQLQRDGGYEQYF
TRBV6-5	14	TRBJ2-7	CASNTGSSSYEQYF
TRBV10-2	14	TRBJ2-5	CASSELPIQETQYF
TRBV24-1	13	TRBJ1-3	CATGGRAGNTIYF
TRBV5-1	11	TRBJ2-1	CASREGLQQFF
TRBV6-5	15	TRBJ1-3	CASRTGMASGNTIYF
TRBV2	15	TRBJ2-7	CASSVTSGSSYEQYF
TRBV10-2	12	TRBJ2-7	CASSESLYEQYF
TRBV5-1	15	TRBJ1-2	CASSLDGAINYGYTF
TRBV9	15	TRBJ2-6	CASSARGSGANVLTF
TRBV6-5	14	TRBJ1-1	CASSSRVLNTEAFF
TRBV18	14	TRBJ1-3	CASSPQQGRNTIYF
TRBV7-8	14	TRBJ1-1	CASSLALQNTEAFF
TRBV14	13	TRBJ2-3	CASSPSRPDTQYF
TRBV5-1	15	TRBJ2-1	CASTVGVNSYNEQFF
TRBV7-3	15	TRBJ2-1	CASSPVGGAWNEQFF